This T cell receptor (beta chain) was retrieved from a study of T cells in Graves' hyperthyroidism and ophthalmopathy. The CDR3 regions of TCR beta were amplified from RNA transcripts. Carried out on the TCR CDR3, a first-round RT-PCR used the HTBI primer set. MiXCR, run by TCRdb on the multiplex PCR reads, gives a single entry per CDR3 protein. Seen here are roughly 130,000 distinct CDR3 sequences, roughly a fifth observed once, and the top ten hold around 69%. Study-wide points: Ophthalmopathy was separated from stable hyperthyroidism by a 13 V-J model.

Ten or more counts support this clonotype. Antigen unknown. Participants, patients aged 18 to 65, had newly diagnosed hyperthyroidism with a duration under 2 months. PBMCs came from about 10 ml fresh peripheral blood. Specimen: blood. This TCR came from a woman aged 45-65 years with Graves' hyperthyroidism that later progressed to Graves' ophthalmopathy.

The CDR3 DNA reads TGTGCCTGGAGTGGGGGTTTGGCTGACACCTTC. Encoded protein: CAWSGGLADTF. The chain links TRBV30 to TRBJ1-2; D remains unclear. CDR3 length equals 11 residues. Looked up from germline, CDR1 is GTSNPN and CDR2 is SVGIG (reference sequence). Trimming removed 1 base from V and 12 bases from J, with 12 bases in between.